Shown below are 10 T cell receptor beta chains from a single sample sequenced in a study of neurological immune-mediated disorders. TCRdb re-analysed the 5' RACE reads in MiXCR, keeping a single row per CDR3 protein. The data contain roughly 38,000 distinct CDR3 sequences, roughly 2.5% of them singletons. The sample was PBMCs. All receptors derive from a man under 40 with multiple sclerosis.

This clonotype was counted many times. The chain links TRBV20-1 to TRBJ1-5; D might be TRBD1 (5 bases). The CDR3 is 12 residues long. V was trimmed by 7 bases and J by 1 base, leaving 8 bases between them. Germline CDR1 DFQATT, CDR2 SNEGSKA (reference sequence). For the CDR3, the DNA is TGCAGTGTTGAGGGGAGCAATCAGCCCCAGCATTTT. Its protein product is CSVEGSNQPQHF.

This clonotype was picked up many times. The chain recombines TRBV4-3 with TRBJ1-1; possible D gene TRBD1, 5 bases. CDR3 length: 14 amino acids. The germline gives CDR1 LGHNA, CDR2 YSLEER. V lost 1 base and J 1 base, leaving 7 bases between the germline ends. The CDR3 DNA follows: TGCGCCAGCAGCCAAGTCGGGGGGAACACTGAAGCTTTCTTT. As protein: CASSQVGGNTEAFF.

This clonotype was detected ten times or more. CDR3 DNA: TGTGCCAGCAGCCCCCGAAGGGGATCTGCCTACGAGCAGTACTTC. Its translation is CASSPRRGSAYEQYF. The chain recombines TRBV7-2 with TRBJ2-7; TRBD1 is a possible D gene (5 bases). This CDR3 region has 15 residues. CDR1 is SGHTA, CDR2 FQGNSA, per germline. The V end was cut by 5 bases, the J end by 2 bases, with 16 bases between.

This clonotype was detected ten times or more. The CDR3 DNA sequence: TGTGCCAGCAGCTTCGGCAGCTACGAGCAGTACTTC. Protein: CASSFGSYEQYF. This chain joins TRBV7-2 and TRBJ2-7; D is unresolved. V lost 3 bases to trimming and J lost 3 bases, with 6 bases between them. The CDR3 spans 12 residues. Looked up from germline, CDR1 is SGHTA and CDR2 is FQGNSA.

This clonotype was observed many times. The genes are TRBV10-2 and TRBJ2-4, with D uncertain. Germline loops: CDR1 WSHSY, CDR2 SAAADI. The CDR3 totals 13 residues. V lost 3 bases and J lost 1, with 4 bases in between. In nucleotides, the CDR3 is TGCGCCAGCAGTGATCCCGCCAAAAACATTCAGTACTTC. This codes for CASSDPAKNIQYF.

In this sample, this clonotype turned up many times. This chain joins TRBV20-1 and TRBJ2-5; D may be TRBD2 (6 bases). Deletions cut 3 bases from V and 4 bases from J, with 18 bases between. The germline V gene has CDR1 DFQATT and CDR2 SNEGSKA (reference sequence). This CDR3 contains 15 residues. The CDR3 sequence is CSARGEEGSRETQYF. The CDR3 bases are TGCAGTGCTAGGGGGGAGGAGGGCTCCAGAGAGACCCAGTACTTC.

This clonotype was counted at least ten times. The chain uses TRBV20-1 and TRBJ2-3; TRBD1 matches at 11 bases. Germline CDR1 is DFQATT and CDR2 is SNEGSKA (reference sequence). The CDR3 consists of 14 residues. V dropped 5 bases and J dropped 6; count of bases not matched to a gene: 7. The CDR3 DNA reads TGCAGTGCTTGGACAGGGGGCCGGTGGGATACGCAGTATTTT. Translation gives CSAWTGGRWDTQYF.

This clonotype occurred a few times. CDR3 coding DNA: TGTGCCAGCAGCATATCGGACGGGAGTGAGCAGTTCTTC. Its translation is CASSISDGSEQFF. The chain carries TRBV7-3 and TRBJ2-1, with D possibly matching TRBD2 (6 bases). This CDR3 is built from 13 residues. V was pared by 5 bases and J by 9 bases, with 14 bases between. The germline V gene has CDR1 SGHTA and CDR2 FQGTGA.

The table lists this clonotype with many counts. This chain uses TRBV7-8 with TRBJ1-4; tentatively, D is TRBD1 (5 bases). V lost 4 bases and J lost 10, with 13 bases in between. CDR1 and CDR2 from the germline V gene are SGHVS and FQNEAQ. CDR3 size: 13 residues. The CDR3 sequence: CASSYDSGGKLFF. The CDR3 DNA reads TGTGCCAGCAGCTACGACAGTGGCGGAAAACTGTTTTTT.

At least ten counts were recorded for this clonotype. The chain combines TRBV7-8 with TRBJ2-5; tentatively, D is TRBD2 (6 bases). There are 13 residues in the CDR3. The V end lost 9 bases, the J end lost 7 bases, and 18 bases lay between the germline ends. From germline, CDR1 is SGHVS and CDR2 FQNEAQ. CDR3 nucleotides: TGTGCCAGTAGAGCCGGGGGTTTTGGGACCCAGTACTTC. Translated: CASRAGGFGTQYF.